Below, one T cell receptor (beta chain) is given with its context. TCRdb re-called the 5' RACE reads with MiXCR, one entry per CDR3 protein. Counted here are under 700,000 distinct CDR3 sequences, about a fifth occurring once; the ten biggest clones make up around 12%. This entry belongs to a study of T-cell memory formation after mild COVID-19. Per the germline V gene, CDR1 is SQVTM and CDR2 is ANQGSEA. V was trimmed by 5 bases and J by 0 bases, leaving 16 bases between them. The CDR3 runs 15 residues. The V call is TRBV29-1, the J call TRBJ2-5; D is unresolved. This clonotype was obtained from an adult woman who had mild COVID-19 (a few samples of this study predate the infection). Cell type and time point are not known. Sequenced sample: PBMCs or a T cell subset sorted from them (not recorded which). The CDR3, as DNA: TGCAGCGTTTCGGTGGGCGGATGGTACCAAGAGACCCAGTACTTC. The encoded protein is CSVSVGGWYQETQYF. Looking up the rest from reference TRBV29-1 and TRBJ2-5 gives the full variable domain: SAVISQKPSRDICQRGTSLTIQCQVDSQVTMMFWYRQQPGQSLTLIATANQGSEATYESGFVIDKFPISRPNLTFSTLTVSNMSPEDSSIYLCSVSVGGWYQETQYFGPGTRLLVL.